A single count supports the clone carrying this T cell receptor (beta chain). Its specificity is not known. Here immunoSEQ multiplex PCR was the method, and the copy in TCRdb shows in-frame clones only, minus some. The sample includes over 65,000 clones, about 90% seen only once; the top ten take about 7.1%. This specimen comes from a study of T cell responses to AZD1222 COVID-19 vaccine. This CDR3 has 15 residues. CDR1 and CDR2 (germline): LNHDA, SQIVND (reference sequence). Trimming took 3 bases from V and 3 from J, leaving 14 bases between them. Points from the study as a whole: Baseline antibody screening turned up just six seropositive AZD1222 recipients. Reportedly, close to half of spike-specific TCRs are directed against unmutated variant regions. Researchers report vaccine-associated CD4 TCRs spanning spike, with dominance at 160-218 and 743-854. Clonal diversity may have been underestimated in mostly white British donors.

Specimen: peripheral blood, collected on day 0 of MenACWY control vaccination. The chain couples TRBV19 to TRBJ1-1; D possibly corresponds to TRBD1 (6 bases). The receptor was derived from an adult in good health. The CDR3 bases are TGTGCCAGTAGTATCCAGGGGATCGGGTACACTGAAGCTTTCTTT. This encodes CASSIQGIGYTEAFF.